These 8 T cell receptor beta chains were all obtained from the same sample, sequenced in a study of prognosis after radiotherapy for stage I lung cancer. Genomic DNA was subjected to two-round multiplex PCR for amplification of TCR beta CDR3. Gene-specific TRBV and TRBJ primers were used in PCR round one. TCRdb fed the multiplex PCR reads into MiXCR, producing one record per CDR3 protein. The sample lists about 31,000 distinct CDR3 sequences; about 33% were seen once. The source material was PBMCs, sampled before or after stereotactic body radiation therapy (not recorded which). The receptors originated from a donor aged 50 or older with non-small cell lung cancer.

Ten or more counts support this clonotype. CDR3 loop: CASSFSGSGANVLTF. CDR3 sequence (DNA): TGTGCCAGCAGTTTTTCGGGTTCTGGGGCCAACGTCCTGACTTTC. The rearrangement joins TRBV12-3 or TRBV12-4 to TRBJ2-6; D gene unclear. V lost 3 bases, J lost 1 base, and 7 bases lay in between. The CDR3 extends over 15 amino acids.

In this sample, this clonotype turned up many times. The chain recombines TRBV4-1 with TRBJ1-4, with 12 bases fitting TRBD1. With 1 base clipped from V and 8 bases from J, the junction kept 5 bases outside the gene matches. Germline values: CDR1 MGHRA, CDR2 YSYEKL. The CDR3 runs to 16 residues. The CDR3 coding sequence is TGCGCCAGCAGCCAAGGGGGGACAGGGGGCAGGGAAAAACTGTTTTTT. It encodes CASSQGGTGGREKLFF.

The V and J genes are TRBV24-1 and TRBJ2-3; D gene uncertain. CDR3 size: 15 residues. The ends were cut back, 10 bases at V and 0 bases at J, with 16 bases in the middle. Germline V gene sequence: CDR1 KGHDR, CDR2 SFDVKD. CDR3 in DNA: TGTGCCACAAGCAACGCAGACCCTAGCACAGATACGCAGTATTTT. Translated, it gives CATSNADPSTDTQYF.

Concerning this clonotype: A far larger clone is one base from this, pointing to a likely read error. The CDR3 is CASSYLGLAGADTQYF. The CDR3 nucleotides are TGTGCCAGCAGTTATCTAGGACTAGCGGGAGCAGATACGCAGTATTTT. The rearrangement uses TRBV6-5 and TRBJ2-3; 13 bases line up with TRBD2. Trimming removed 3 bases from V and 4 bases from J; junction bases left unmatched: 4. Germline V gene lookup returns CDR1 MNHEY and CDR2 SVGAGI. The CDR3 sequence is 16 residues long.

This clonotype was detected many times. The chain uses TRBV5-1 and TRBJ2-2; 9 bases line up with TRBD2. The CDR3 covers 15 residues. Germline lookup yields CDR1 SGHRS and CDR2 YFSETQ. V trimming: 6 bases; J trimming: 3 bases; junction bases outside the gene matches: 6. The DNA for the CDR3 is TGCGCCAGCAACGGCGGGAGGGCCTACACCGGGGAGCTGTTTTTT. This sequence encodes CASNGGRAYTGELFF.

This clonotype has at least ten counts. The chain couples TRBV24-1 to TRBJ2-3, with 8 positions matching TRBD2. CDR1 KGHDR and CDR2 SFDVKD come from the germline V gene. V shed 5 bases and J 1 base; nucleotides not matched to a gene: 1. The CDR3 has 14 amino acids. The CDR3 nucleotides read TGTGCCACCAGTGCGGGAGGGGGCACAGATACGCAGTATTTT. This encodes CATSAGGGTDTQYF.

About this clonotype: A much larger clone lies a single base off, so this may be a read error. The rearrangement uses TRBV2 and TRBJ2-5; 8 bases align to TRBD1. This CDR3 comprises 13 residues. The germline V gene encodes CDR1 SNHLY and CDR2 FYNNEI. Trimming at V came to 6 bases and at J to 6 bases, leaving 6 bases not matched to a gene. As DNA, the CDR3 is TGTGCCAGCAGGACAGGGGTCATAAAGACCCAGTACTTC. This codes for CASRTGVIKTQYF.

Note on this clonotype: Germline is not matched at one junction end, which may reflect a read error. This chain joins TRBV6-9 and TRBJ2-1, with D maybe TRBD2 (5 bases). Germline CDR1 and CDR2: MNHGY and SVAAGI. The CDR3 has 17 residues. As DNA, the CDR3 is TGTGACAGCAGTTACCCTCCCTTCGCGGGCCTAAACAATGAGCAGTTCTTC. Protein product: CDSSYPPFAGLNNEQFF.